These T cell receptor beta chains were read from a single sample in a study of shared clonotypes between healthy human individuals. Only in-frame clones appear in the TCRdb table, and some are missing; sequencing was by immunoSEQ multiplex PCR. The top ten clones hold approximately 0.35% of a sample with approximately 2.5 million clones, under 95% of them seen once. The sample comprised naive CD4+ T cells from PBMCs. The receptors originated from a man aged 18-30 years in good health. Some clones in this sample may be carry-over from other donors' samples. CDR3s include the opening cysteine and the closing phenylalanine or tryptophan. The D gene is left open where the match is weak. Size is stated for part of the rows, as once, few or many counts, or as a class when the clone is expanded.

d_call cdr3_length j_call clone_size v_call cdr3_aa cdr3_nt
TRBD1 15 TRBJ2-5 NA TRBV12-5 CASGLVQGALETQYF TGTGCTAGTGGTTTGGTACAGGGGGCTTTGGAGACCCAGTACTTC
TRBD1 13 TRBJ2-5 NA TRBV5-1 CASSLGQGETQYF TGCGCCAGCAGCTTGGGACAGGGAGAGACCCAGTACTTC
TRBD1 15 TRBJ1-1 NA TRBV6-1 CASRRSGGAGTEAFF TGTGCCAGCAGACGTTCAGGGGGCGCCGGCACTGAAGCTTTCTTT
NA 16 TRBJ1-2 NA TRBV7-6 CASSPEQSGRNYGYTF TGTGCCAGCAGCCCAGAGCAGTCGGGGCGGAACTATGGCTACACCTTC
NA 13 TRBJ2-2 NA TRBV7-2 CASAVDNTGELFF TGTGCCAGCGCAGTAGATAACACCGGGGAGCTGTTTTTT
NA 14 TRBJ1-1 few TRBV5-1 CASSLPGLGTEAFF TGCGCCAGCAGCTTGCCTGGCCTGGGCACTGAAGCTTTCTTT
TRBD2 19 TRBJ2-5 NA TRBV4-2 CASSHPGTSGRTGLETQYF TGTGCCAGCAGCCACCCCGGGACTAGCGGGAGGACCGGCCTGGAGACCCAGTACTTC
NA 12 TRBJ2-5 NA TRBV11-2 CASSFPRETQYF TGTGCCAGCAGCTTTCCCCGGGAGACCCAGTACTTC
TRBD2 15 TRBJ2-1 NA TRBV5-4 CASSRRAGGTDEQFF TGTGCCAGCAGCCGGCGGGCGGGAGGGACGGATGAGCAGTTCTTC
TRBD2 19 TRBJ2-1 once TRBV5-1 CASSIKVAGDGNSYNEQFF TGCGCCAGCAGTATAAAGGTGGCGGGAGACGGGAACTCCTACAATGAGCAGTTCTTC
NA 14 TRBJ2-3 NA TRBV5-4 CASSKVESADTQYF TGTGCCAGCAGTAAAGTTGAGTCAGCAGATACGCAGTATTTT
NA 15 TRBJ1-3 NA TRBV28 CASSLGQGSGNTIYF TGTGCCAGCAGTTTAGGGCAGGGTTCTGGAAACACCATATATTTT
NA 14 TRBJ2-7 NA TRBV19 CASSNSAPGYEQYF TGTGCCAGTAGTAATAGCGCCCCAGGCTACGAGCAGTACTTC
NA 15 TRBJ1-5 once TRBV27 CASSGGDYSNQPQHF TGTGCCAGCAGTGGGGGAGACTATAGCAATCAGCCCCAGCATTTT
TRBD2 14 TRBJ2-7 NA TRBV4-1 CASSQDRGGREQYF TGCGCCAGCAGCCAAGATCGGGGGGGGCGTGAGCAGTACTTC
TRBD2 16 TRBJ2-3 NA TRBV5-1 CASSLTGGSGKDTQYF TGCGCCAGCAGCTTGACCGGCGGGAGTGGGAAAGATACGCAGTATTTT
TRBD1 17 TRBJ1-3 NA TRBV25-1 CASSAPRTGATGNTIYF TGTGCCAGCAGTGCGCCCAGGACAGGGGCGACTGGAAACACCATATATTTT
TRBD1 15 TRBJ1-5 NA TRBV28 CASSRIRQGGQPQHF TGTGCCAGCAGTCGTATTCGACAGGGCGGGCAGCCCCAGCATTTT
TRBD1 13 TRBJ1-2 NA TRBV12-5 CASGPTGGYGYTF TGTGCTAGTGGACCGACAGGGGGCTATGGCTACACCTTC
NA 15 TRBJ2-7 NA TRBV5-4 CASSLQQRSSYEQYF TGTGCCAGCAGCCTCCAACAGAGGAGCTCCTACGAGCAGTACTTC
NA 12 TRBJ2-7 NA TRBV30 CAWRRGPYEQYF TGTGCCTGGCGCAGGGGCCCCTACGAGCAGTACTTC
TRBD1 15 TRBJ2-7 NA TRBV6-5 CASFPSDRPPYEQYF TGTGCCAGCTTTCCATCGGACAGGCCCCCCTACGAGCAGTACTTC
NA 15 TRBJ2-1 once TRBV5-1 CATRGGSSSYNEQFF TGCGCCACCCGTGGGGGTTCGAGCTCCTACAATGAGCAGTTCTTC
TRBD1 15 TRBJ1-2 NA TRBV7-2 CASSLVWAGGYGYTF TGTGCCAGCAGCTTAGTCTGGGCAGGGGGCTATGGCTACACCTTC
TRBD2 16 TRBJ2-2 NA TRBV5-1 CASSLLAGGNTGELFF TGCGCCAGCAGCTTGTTAGCGGGAGGGAACACCGGGGAGCTGTTTTTT
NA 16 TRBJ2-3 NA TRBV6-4 CASSEKGSGATDTQYF TGTGCCAGCAGTGAGAAGGGGAGCGGAGCCACAGATACGCAGTATTTT
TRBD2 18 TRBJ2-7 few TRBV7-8 CASSLVFLESGAPYEQYF TGTGCCAGCAGCTTAGTCTTCTTGGAAAGCGGGGCCCCCTACGAGCAGTACTTC
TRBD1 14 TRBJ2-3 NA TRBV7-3 CASSLNRGPDTQYF TGTGCCAGCAGCCTCAACAGGGGGCCAGATACGCAGTATTTT
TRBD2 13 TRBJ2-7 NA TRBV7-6 CASGTSRSYEQYF TGTGCCAGCGGGACTAGCCGTTCCTACGAGCAGTACTTC
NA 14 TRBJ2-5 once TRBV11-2 CASSEAGGRETQYF TGTGCCAGCAGCGAAGCAGGGGGGCGAGAGACCCAGTACTTC
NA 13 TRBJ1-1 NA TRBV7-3 CASSDRGNTEAFF TGTGCCAGCAGCGACCGGGGGAACACTGAAGCTTTCTTT
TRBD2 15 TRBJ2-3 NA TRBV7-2 CASSLVRSGINTQYF TGTGCCAGCAGCTTAGTGCGCAGCGGGATAAATACGCAGTATTTT
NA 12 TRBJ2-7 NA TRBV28 CASSLIGYEQYF TGTGCCAGCAGTTTAATAGGTTACGAGCAGTACTTC
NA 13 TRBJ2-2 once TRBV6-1 CASSLIRQDRLFF TGTGCCAGCTCCTTAATTAGACAGGATCGGCTGTTTTTT
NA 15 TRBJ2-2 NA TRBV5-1 CASSFENANTGELFF TGCGCCAGCAGTTTTGAGAACGCGAACACCGGGGAGCTGTTTTTT
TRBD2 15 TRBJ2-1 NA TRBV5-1 CASSTIAGGYNEQFF TGCGCCAGCAGCACCATAGCGGGAGGGTACAATGAGCAGTTCTTC
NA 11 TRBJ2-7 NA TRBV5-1 CASSLEGQLYF TGCGCCAGCAGCTTGGAGGGGCAGCTGTACTTC
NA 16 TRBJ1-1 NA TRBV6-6 CASSYGQSLMNTEAFF TGTGCCAGCAGTTACGGGCAGTCCTTAATGAACACTGAAGCTTTCTTT
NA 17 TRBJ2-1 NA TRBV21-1 CASSHKLSGSSYNEQFF TGTGCCAGCAGCCACAAACTTAGCGGGAGCTCCTACAATGAGCAGTTCTTC
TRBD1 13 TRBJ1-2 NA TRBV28 CASSTGTGRGYTF TGTGCCAGCAGTACCGGGACAGGGCGCGGCTACACCTTC
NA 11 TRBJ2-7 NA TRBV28 CASRGSYEQYF TGTGCCAGCCGGGGGTCTTACGAGCAGTACTTC
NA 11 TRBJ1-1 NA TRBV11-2 CASSAGGGAFF TGTGCCAGCAGCGCAGGAGGGGGAGCTTTCTTT
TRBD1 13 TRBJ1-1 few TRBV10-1 CASKGQWNTEAFF TGCGCCAGCAAGGGACAGTGGAACACTGAAGCTTTCTTT
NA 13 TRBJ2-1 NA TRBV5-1 CASSLGGSSEQFF TGCGCCAGCAGCTTGGGGGGGAGCAGTGAGCAGTTCTTC
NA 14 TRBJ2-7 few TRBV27 CATRRASALYEQYF TGTGCCACCAGGCGGGCTAGCGCACTCTACGAGCAGTACTTC
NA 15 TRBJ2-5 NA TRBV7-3 CASSLVRKGEETQYF TGTGCCAGCAGCTTAGTGAGAAAGGGGGAGGAGACCCAGTACTTC
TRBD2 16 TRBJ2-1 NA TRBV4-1 CASSPAGTSAYNEQFF TGCGCCAGCAGCCCGGCCGGGACTAGCGCGTACAATGAGCAGTTCTTC
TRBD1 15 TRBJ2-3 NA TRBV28 CASRQGQSSTDTQYF TGTGCCAGCAGACAGGGACAGTCTAGCACAGATACGCAGTATTTT
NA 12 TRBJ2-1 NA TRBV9 CASSVGSGEQFF TGTGCCAGCAGCGTCGGGAGCGGAGAGCAGTTCTTC
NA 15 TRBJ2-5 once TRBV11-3 CASSLGTLRTETQYF TGTGCCAGCAGCTTAGGAACCTTAAGAACGGAGACCCAGTACTTC
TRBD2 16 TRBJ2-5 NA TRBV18 CASSLSLAGVGETQYF TGTGCCAGCTCACTGTCCCTCGCGGGGGTCGGAGAGACCCAGTACTTC
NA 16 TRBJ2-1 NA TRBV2 CASTLTGASSYNEQFF TGTGCCAGCACCCTGACCGGGGCAAGCTCCTACAATGAGCAGTTCTTC